This TCR beta chain comes out of a study of breast tumors, draining lymph nodes, adjacent tissues. In TCRdb, the multiplex PCR reads were re-called with MiXCR into one record per CDR3 protein. Here the sample spans about 130,000 distinct CDR3 sequences, roughly 20% being singletons. Breast cancer patients provided tissue from their axillary draining lymph nodes. The germline V gene encodes CDR1 SGHNT and CDR2 YYREEE (reference sequence). This CDR3 is built from 12 residues. The V and J ends lost 4 bases and 7 bases respectively, with 12 bases between them. In its sample, this clonotype was seen many times.

J is TRBJ2-7 and V is TRBV5-4, with a weak D call TRBD1 (6 bases). The TCR was taken from a female donor with breast cancer. Some clones in this sample may be carry-over from other donors' samples. Sequencing was carried out using axillary lymph node tissue. CDR3 in DNA: TGTGCCAGCAGCATGGGGGCGTTGGAGCAGTACTTC. Translated: CASSMGALEQYF. Using reference TRBV5-4 and TRBJ2-7 for the parts outside the CDR3, the full variable domain is ETGVTQSPTHLIKTRGQQVTLRCSSQSGHNTVSWYQQALGQGPQFIFQYYREEENGRGNFPPRFSGLQFPNYSSELNVNALELDDSALYLCASSMGALEQYFGPGTRLTVT.